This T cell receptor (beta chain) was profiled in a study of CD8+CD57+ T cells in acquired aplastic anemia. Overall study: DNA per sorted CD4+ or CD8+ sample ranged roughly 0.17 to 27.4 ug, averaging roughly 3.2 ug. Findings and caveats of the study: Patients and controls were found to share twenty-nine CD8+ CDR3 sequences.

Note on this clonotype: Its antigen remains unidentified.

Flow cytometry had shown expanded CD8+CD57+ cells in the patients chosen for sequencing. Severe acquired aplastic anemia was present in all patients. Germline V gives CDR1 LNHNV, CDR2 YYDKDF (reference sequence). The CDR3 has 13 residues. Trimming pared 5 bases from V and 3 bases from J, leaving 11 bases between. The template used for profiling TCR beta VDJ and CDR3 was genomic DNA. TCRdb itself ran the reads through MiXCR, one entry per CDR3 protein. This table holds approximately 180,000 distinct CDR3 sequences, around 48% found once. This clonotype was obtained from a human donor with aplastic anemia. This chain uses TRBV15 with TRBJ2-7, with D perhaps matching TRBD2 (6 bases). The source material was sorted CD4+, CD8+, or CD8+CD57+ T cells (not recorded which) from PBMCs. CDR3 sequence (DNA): TGTGCCACCAGCGGGAGGACGGGCTACGAGCAGTACTTC. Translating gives CATSGRTGYEQYF.